These 27 T cell receptor beta chains were all obtained from the same sample, sequenced in a study of cytomegalovirus exposure and HLA in healthy donors. Primers for the PCR totalled 60 Vbeta and 13 Jbeta. Only in-frame clones appear in the TCRdb table, and some are missing; sequencing was by immunoSEQ multiplex PCR. The sample records some 150,000 clones, 70% to 80% being singletons. Specimen: PBMCs. These receptors originate from a young woman in good health and CMV-seropositive.

The rearrangement joins TRBV5-4 to TRBJ2-5; 8 bases agree with TRBD2. The CDR3 has 12 amino acids. Germline CDR1 and CDR2: SGHNT and YYREEE (reference sequence). V dropped 8 bases and J dropped 11; count of bases not matched to a gene: 11. The CDR3: CARGWAGGPQYF. The DNA of the CDR3 is TGTGCCAGAGGGTGGGCGGGAGGACCGCAGTACTTC.

This clone came up once. The rearrangement joins TRBV27 to TRBJ2-2; TRBD1 might be the D (5 bases). Trimming removed 5 bases from V and 2 bases from J, with 15 bases in between. The CDR3 runs 16 residues. The germline V gene has CDR1 MNHEY and CDR2 SMNVEV (reference sequence). CDR3 sequence reads: CASSPRQGANTGELFF. The CDR3 DNA is TGTGCCAGCAGTCCAAGGCAGGGCGCAAACACCGGGGAGCTGTTTTTT.

The chain is built from TRBV5-1 and TRBJ2-1; TRBD2 is a possible D gene (6 bases). Trimming took 0 bases from V and 0 from J, leaving 16 bases between them. The CDR3 length is 18 residues. CDR1 is SGHRS, CDR2 YFSETQ, per germline. The CDR3 loop reads CASSLAVWGELSYNEQFF. The CDR3 coding sequence is TGCGCCAGCAGCTTGGCAGTGTGGGGGGAACTCTCCTACAATGAGCAGTTCTTC. Full variable domain (rest looked up from reference TRBV5-1 and TRBJ2-1): KAGVTQTPRYLIKTRGQQVTLSCSPISGHRSVSWYQQTPGQGLQFLFEYFSETQRNKGNFPGRFSGRQFSNSRSEMNVSTLELGDSALYLCASSLAVWGELSYNEQFFGPGTRLTVL.

The chain is built from TRBV19 and TRBJ2-7; 7 nucleotides match TRBD1. This CDR3 is built from 13 residues. CDR1 is LNHDA and CDR2 is SQIVND in the germline V gene (reference sequence). Trimming cost V 5 bases and J 3 bases; bases outside gene matches: 4. This CDR3 reads CASSPDRVYEQYF. The CDR3 DNA reads as TGTGCCAGTAGTCCAGACAGGGTCTACGAGCAGTACTTC.

This chain connects TRBV7-2 to TRBJ2-7; D not resolved. Germline V gene data show CDR1 as SGHTA and CDR2 as FQGNSA. V shed 0 bases and J shed 0 bases, with 9 bases lying between them. The CDR3 runs to 15 residues. DNA of the CDR3: TGTGCCAGCAGCTTAGCCATGGCAGTCTCCTACGAGCAGTACTTC. Encoded protein: CASSLAMAVSYEQYF. Complete variable domain (other parts from reference TRBV7-2 and TRBJ2-7): GAGVSQSPSNKVTEKGKDVELRCDPISGHTALYWYRQSLGQGLEFLIYFQGNSAPDKSGLPSDRFSAERTGGSVSTLTIQRTQQEDSAVYLCASSLAMAVSYEQYFGPGTRLTVT.

J is TRBJ1-1 and V is TRBV6-6; D might be TRBD1 (6 bases). This CDR3 spans 14 amino acids. V lost 6 bases, J lost 3 bases, and 14 bases lay in between. Looked up from germline, CDR1 is MNHNY and CDR2 is SVGAGI (reference sequence). CDR3 nucleotide sequence: TGTGCCAGCAGCCAACAGGGATTAGACACTGAAGCTTTCTTT. Protein: CASSQQGLDTEAFF.

CDR3 sequence reads: CSARDSIAGGPVDTQYF. Written as DNA, the CDR3 is TGCAGCGCCCGGGACTCTATAGCGGGGGGGCCTGTAGATACGCAGTATTTT. The J gene is TRBJ2-3, the V gene TRBV29-1; 11 bases map to TRBD2. The V and J ends lost 7 bases and 5 bases, in that order; junction bases with no gene match: 17. Germline CDR1 SQVTM, CDR2 ANQGSEA. The CDR3 covers 17 residues.

V is TRBV30 and J is TRBJ2-1; 7 nucleotides match TRBD2. Per the germline V gene, CDR1 is GTSNPN and CDR2 is SVGIG (reference sequence). V was clipped by 0 bases and J by 9 bases; unmatched bases: 17. This CDR3 has 17 amino acids. In DNA, the CDR3 is TGTGCCTGGAGTGTACAATGGACTAGTTCTATCTTGGGTGAGCAGTTCTTC. It codes for CAWSVQWTSSILGEQFF.

This clone was seen once. The chain carries TRBV12-5 and TRBJ1-2, with 7 nucleotides matching TRBD1. J lost 8 bases, V lost 6 bases, and 9 bases had no gene match. This CDR3 contains 13 residues. Germline lookup yields CDR1 LGHNT and CDR2 FRNRAP. This chain's CDR3 is CASGSTGVDGYTF. The CDR3 DNA reads as TGTGCTAGTGGAAGCACAGGGGTAGACGGCTACACCTTC.

The genes are TRBV7-2 and TRBJ1-1, with D uncertain. Trimming shortened V by 5 bases and J by 4 bases, and 11 bases separated the two germline ends. The CDR3 contains 13 residues. The V gene's germline CDR1 is SGHTA and CDR2 FQGNSA. The CDR3, as DNA: TGTGCCAGCAGCCCGCGGATACCCACTGAAGCTTTCTTT. This gives the protein CASSPRIPTEAFF.

This chain joins TRBV19 and TRBJ2-5, with D possibly TRBD2 on 5 matching bases. Germline values: CDR1 LNHDA, CDR2 SQIVND (reference sequence). The CDR3 length is 14 residues. Trimming removed 3 bases at V and 4 bases at J, with 12 bases between. In DNA form, the CDR3 reads TGTGCCAGTAGTATTGAGGGTTGGGGAGAGACCCAGTACTTC. This gives the protein CASSIEGWGETQYF.

The chain employs TRBV13 and TRBJ2-1; possible D gene TRBD1, 6 bases. CDR1 and CDR2 from the germline V gene are PRHDT and FYEKMQ (reference sequence). The CDR3 extends over 15 amino acids. The ends were cut back, 5 bases at V and 4 bases at J, with 15 bases in the middle. The CDR3 nucleotides are TGTGCCAGCAGCCCAAACCTCCAGGGGTACAATGAGCAGTTCTTC. Encoded protein: CASSPNLQGYNEQFF.

The V gene is TRBV10-3, the J gene TRBJ2-5; 8 nucleotides line up with TRBD1. This CDR3 comprises 13 residues. V lost 10 bases, J lost 4 bases, and 8 bases stayed unmatched. From germline, CDR1 is ENHRY and CDR2 SYGVKD. The DNA of the CDR3 is TGTGCCACCTTGGACAGGGTAGGAGAGACCCAGTACTTC. It translates to CATLDRVGETQYF.

The chain links TRBV5-1 to TRBJ2-1; a possible D gene is TRBD2 (6 bases). CDR3 length: 15 residues. V was cut by 0 bases and J by 4 bases, with 11 bases left in between. CDR1 is SGHRS and CDR2 is YFSETQ in the germline V gene. The CDR3 spells CASSLAGGAYNEQFF. The CDR3 nucleotides read TGCGCCAGCAGCTTGGCCGGAGGGGCTTACAATGAGCAGTTCTTC.

The CDR3 loop reads CASRGVAGAYGYTF. The DNA for the CDR3 is TGTGCCAGCAGAGGTGTCGCAGGGGCCTATGGCTACACCTTC. The chain joins TRBV28 to TRBJ1-2; TRBD1 might be the D (6 bases). Germline loops: CDR1 MDHEN, CDR2 SYDVKM. V was cut by 6 bases and J by 4 bases, with 15 bases left in between. The CDR3 extends over 14 amino acids.

V gene TRBV5-6 combines with J gene TRBJ2-1, with D tentatively TRBD2 (6 bases). Germline loops: CDR1 SGHDT, CDR2 YYEEEE. The CDR3 loop spans 15 amino acids. Trimming stripped 4 bases from V and 7 bases from J, with 18 bases between. The CDR3 spells CASSPGGSAENEQFF. The DNA of the CDR3 is TGTGCCAGCAGCCCCGGGGGTTCAGCGGAGAATGAGCAGTTCTTC. The full variable domain, in which reference TRBV5-6 and TRBJ2-1 provide the parts outside the CDR3, is DAGVTQSPTHLIKTRGQQVTLRCSPKSGHDTVSWYQQALGQGPQFIFQYYEEEERQRGNFPDRFSGHQFPNYSSELNVNALLLGDSALYLCASSPGGSAENEQFFGPGTRLTVL.

The CDR3 DNA is TGTGCCAGCACTCAACTAGCGGGGTCGGGAGAGACCCAGTACTTC. Translated: CASTQLAGSGETQYF. The genes are TRBV5-6 and TRBJ2-5; 10 bases match TRBD2. Trimming took 6 bases from V and 4 from J; bases not matched to a gene: 9. The germline CDR1 and CDR2 sequences are SGHDT and YYEEEE. This CDR3 contains 15 residues.

Of note for this clone: Other DNA sequences in this sample translate to the same CDR3. V usage is TRBV7-2 and J usage is TRBJ1-3, with D tentatively TRBD1 (6 bases). The CDR3 loop spans 15 amino acids. V gave up 0 bases and J gave up 2 bases, with 8 bases separating them. Germline assignment: CDR1 SGHTA and CDR2 FQGNSA. The CDR3 reads CASSLAGATGNTIYF. In nucleotides, the CDR3 is TGTGCCAGCAGCTTAGCGGGGGCAACTGGAAACACCATATATTTT.

This clone was counted a few times. The chain couples TRBV7-9 to TRBJ2-3; TRBD2 matches 8 bases. This CDR3 is 16 amino acids long. With 2 bases clipped from V and 2 bases from J, the junction kept 6 bases outside the gene matches. Germline V gene lookup returns CDR1 SEHNR and CDR2 FQNEAQ (reference sequence). This CDR3 is CASSLRVSGDTDTQYF. For the CDR3, the DNA is TGTGCCAGCAGCTTACGCGTTAGCGGGGACACAGATACGCAGTATTTT.

V and J are TRBV30 and TRBJ1-2, with no clear D. CDR1 GTSNPN and CDR2 SVGIG come from the germline V gene (reference sequence). This CDR3 has 16 amino acids. Trimming left V 6 bases short and J 3 bases short, with 23 bases between. Written as DNA, the CDR3 is TGTGCCTGTGAAACCTATAGTACAGACCAATACTATGGCTACACCTTC. This sequence encodes CACETYSTDQYYGYTF.

Note on this clone: The sample has other DNA sequences that encode this CDR3 too. This sequence joins TRBV11-2 and TRBJ1-2; 8 bases are a match to TRBD1. The CDR3 spans 13 residues. Germline V gives CDR1 SGHAT, CDR2 FQNNGV. With 5 bases clipped from V and 8 bases from J, the junction kept 7 bases outside the gene matches. This CDR3 reads CASSLQGAGGYTF. CDR3 sequence (DNA): TGTGCCAGCAGCCTCCAGGGGGCGGGCGGCTACACCTTC.

The chain carries TRBV30 and TRBJ2-6; perhaps TRBD1 as D (5 bases). This CDR3 contains 13 residues. Deletions cut 4 bases from V and 2 bases from J, with 6 bases between. Germline CDR1 GTSNPN, CDR2 SVGIG (reference sequence). CDR3 nucleotide sequence: TGTGCCTGGATCAGGGCTGGGGCCAACGTCCTGACTTTC. The encoded protein is CAWIRAGANVLTF.

The chain couples TRBV5-4 to TRBJ2-7; 11 positions agree with TRBD2. CDR1 and CDR2 (germline): SGHNT, YYREEE (reference sequence). CDR3 length: 15 residues. Trimming cost V 1 base and J 5 bases; bases outside gene matches: 5. CDR3 protein: CASSLRLAGPHEQYF. In DNA, the CDR3 is TGTGCCAGCAGCTTGAGACTAGCGGGGCCTCACGAGCAGTACTTC. Looking up the rest from reference TRBV5-4 and TRBJ2-7 gives the full variable domain: ETGVTQSPTHLIKTRGQQVTLRCSSQSGHNTVSWYQQALGQGPQFIFQYYREEENGRGNFPPRFSGLQFPNYSSELNVNALELDDSALYLCASSLRLAGPHEQYFGPGTRLTVT.

The V and J genes are TRBV27 and TRBJ1-1; D is uncertain. Trimming removed 3 bases at V and 0 bases at J, with 8 bases between. The germline gives CDR1 MNHEY, CDR2 SMNVEV (reference sequence). The CDR3 loop spans 14 amino acids. CDR3 sequence (DNA): TGTGCCAGCAGTTTTTCAGGATTGAACACTGAAGCTTTCTTT. This translates into CASSFSGLNTEAFF.

The V and J genes are TRBV28 and TRBJ2-5, with TRBD1 matching 8 bases. The CDR3 length is 14 residues. Germline V CDR1 and CDR2: MDHEN, SYDVKM. Trimming at V came to 4 bases and at J to 5 bases, leaving 6 bases not matched to a gene. Here the CDR3 DNA reads TGTGCCAGCAGTTCCCCAGGGGGCGGCGAGACCCAGTACTTC. Its protein product is CASSSPGGGETQYF.

The chain employs TRBV4-3 and TRBJ2-2; D might be TRBD2 (5 bases). Germline V gene sequence: CDR1 LGHNA, CDR2 YSLEER. Trimming removed 6 bases at V and 7 bases at J, with 15 bases between. The CDR3 contains 14 residues. In DNA form, the CDR3 reads TGCGCCAGCAGAACCTCCTCGGGGTTCGGGGAGCTGTTTTTT. Protein: CASRTSSGFGELFF.

The chain couples TRBV5-1 to TRBJ2-1, with 9 nucleotides matching TRBD2. The germline V gene has CDR1 SGHRS and CDR2 YFSETQ. With 2 bases clipped from V and 10 bases from J, the junction kept 1 base outside the gene matches. The CDR3 extends over 12 amino acids. CDR3 in DNA: TGCGCCAGCAGCTTTAGCGGGGGAGAGCAGTTCTTC. This encodes CASSFSGGEQFF.